Listed below are T cell receptor beta chains from one sample, sequenced in a study of shared clonotypes between healthy human individuals. Only in-frame clones appear in the TCRdb table, and some are missing; sequencing was by immunoSEQ multiplex PCR. The sample records hundreds of thousands of clones, 95% to 98% being singletons. The sequenced sample consisted of naive CD8+ T cells sorted from blood. These receptors were collected from a man aged 25-40 years in good health. CDR3s include the opening cysteine and the closing phenylalanine or tryptophan. A D gene is named only where the DNA matches it firmly.

j_call | d_call | v_call | cdr3_aa | cdr3_nt
TRBJ2-3 | NA | TRBV29-1 | CSVEGPQKGSAATDTQYF | TGCAGCGTTGAAGGTCCTCAGAAAGGTTCCGCAGCCACAGATACGCAGTATTTT
TRBJ1-2 | NA | TRBV10-3 | CAIRKEDSGNYGYTF | TGTGCCATCAGGAAGGAGGACAGCGGAAACTATGGCTACACCTTC
TRBJ2-1 | TRBD2 | TRBV7-9 | CASSSGTSYEQFF | TGTGCCAGCAGCTCCGGGACTAGCTATGAGCAGTTCTTC
TRBJ1-1 | NA | TRBV11-2 | CASSPDGEAFF | TGTGCCAGCAGCCCGGACGGTGAAGCTTTCTTT
TRBJ2-7 | NA | TRBV14 | CASSQESWGDEQYF | TGTGCCAGCAGCCAAGAATCTTGGGGGGACGAGCAGTACTTC
TRBJ1-2 | NA | TRBV28 | CASNPPGSERGGYTF | TGTGCCAGCAACCCCCCGGGGTCCGAAAGGGGCGGCTACACCTTC
TRBJ2-7 | NA | TRBV10-1 | CASSGGLVYEQYF | TGCGCCAGCAGTGGGGGGCTAGTCTACGAGCAGTACTTC
TRBJ2-2 | TRBD1 | TRBV7-8 | CASSSGTGGTTGELFF | TGTGCCAGCAGCTCCGGGACAGGGGGCACCACCGGGGAGCTGTTTTTT
TRBJ1-2 | TRBD1 | TRBV7-9 | CASSHGQGNGYTF | TGTGCCAGCAGCCATGGACAGGGGAATGGCTACACCTTC
TRBJ1-4 | NA | TRBV7-9 | CASSPKESNEKLFF | TGTGCCAGCAGCCCGAAGGAATCTAATGAAAAACTGTTTTTT